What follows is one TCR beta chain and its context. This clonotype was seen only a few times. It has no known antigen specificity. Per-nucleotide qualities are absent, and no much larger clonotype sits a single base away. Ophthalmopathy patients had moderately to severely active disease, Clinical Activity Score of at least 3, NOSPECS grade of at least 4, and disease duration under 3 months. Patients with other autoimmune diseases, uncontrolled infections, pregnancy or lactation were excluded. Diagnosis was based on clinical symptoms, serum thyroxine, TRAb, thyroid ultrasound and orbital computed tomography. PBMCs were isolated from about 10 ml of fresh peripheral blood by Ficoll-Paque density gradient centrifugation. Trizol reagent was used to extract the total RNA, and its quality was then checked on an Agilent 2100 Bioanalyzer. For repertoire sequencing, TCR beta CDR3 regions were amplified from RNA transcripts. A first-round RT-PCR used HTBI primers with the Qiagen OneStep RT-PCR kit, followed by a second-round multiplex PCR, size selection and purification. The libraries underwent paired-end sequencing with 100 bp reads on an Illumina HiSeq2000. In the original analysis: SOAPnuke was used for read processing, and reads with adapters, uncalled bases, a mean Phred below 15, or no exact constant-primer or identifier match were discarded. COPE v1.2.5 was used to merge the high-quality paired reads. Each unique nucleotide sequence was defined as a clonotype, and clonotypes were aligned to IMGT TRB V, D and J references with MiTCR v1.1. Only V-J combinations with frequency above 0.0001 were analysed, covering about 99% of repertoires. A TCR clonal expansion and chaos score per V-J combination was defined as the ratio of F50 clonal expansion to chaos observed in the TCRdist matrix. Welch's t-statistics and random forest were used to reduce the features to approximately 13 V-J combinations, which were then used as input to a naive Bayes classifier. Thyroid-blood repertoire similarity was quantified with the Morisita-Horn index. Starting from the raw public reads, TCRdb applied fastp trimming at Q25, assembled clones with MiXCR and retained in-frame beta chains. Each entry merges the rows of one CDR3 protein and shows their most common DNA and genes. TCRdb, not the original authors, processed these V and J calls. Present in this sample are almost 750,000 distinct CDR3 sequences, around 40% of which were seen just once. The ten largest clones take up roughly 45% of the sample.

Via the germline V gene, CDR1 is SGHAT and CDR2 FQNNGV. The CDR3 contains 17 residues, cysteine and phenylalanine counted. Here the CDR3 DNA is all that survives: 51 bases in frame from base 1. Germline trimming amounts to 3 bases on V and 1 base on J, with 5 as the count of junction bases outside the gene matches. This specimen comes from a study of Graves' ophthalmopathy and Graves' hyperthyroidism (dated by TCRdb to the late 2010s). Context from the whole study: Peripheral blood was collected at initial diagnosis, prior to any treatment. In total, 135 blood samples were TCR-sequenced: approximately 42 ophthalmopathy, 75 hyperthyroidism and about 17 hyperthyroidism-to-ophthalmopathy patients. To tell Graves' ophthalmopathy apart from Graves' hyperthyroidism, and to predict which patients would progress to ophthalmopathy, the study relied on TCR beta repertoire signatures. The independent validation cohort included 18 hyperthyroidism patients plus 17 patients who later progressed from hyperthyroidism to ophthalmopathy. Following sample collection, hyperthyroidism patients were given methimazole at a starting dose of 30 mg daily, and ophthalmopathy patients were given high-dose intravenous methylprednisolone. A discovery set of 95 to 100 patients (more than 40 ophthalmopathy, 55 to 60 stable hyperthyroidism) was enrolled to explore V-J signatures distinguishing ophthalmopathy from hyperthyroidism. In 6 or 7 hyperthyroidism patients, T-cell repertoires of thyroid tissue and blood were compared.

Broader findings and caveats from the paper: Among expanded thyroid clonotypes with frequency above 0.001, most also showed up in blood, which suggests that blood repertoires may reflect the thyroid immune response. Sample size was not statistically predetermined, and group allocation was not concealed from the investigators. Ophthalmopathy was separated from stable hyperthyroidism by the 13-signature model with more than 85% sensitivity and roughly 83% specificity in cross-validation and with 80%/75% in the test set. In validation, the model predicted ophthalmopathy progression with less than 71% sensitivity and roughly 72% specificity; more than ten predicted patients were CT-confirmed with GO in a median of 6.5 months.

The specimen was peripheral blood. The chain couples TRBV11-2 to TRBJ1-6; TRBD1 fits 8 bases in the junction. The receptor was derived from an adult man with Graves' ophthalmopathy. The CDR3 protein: CASSFRQGASYNSPLHF. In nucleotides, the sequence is TGTGCCAGCAGCTTTCGTCAGGGGGCTTCCTATAATTCACCCCTCCACTTT.